This record looks at one T cell receptor (beta chain) sequence and its context. As yet, its antigen is unknown. The CDR3 covers 13 residues. The V gene's germline CDR1 is DFQATT and CDR2 SNEGSKA (reference sequence). Between the trimmed V and J ends, which lost 7 bases and 4 bases, there was a span of 16 bases. It was with a sample-barcoded 5' primer and a J-beta primer mix that a second PCR of roughly 7 to 12 cycles was run. Tagging of each cDNA molecule was performed by a template-switch adaptor with 12 random nucleotides. The study obtained at least 2.5 million CDR3-containing paired-end reads from every sample. Each CDR3 protein gets one entry after TCRdb re-called the 5' RACE reads with MiXCR. The sample consists of some 1.5 million distinct CDR3 sequences, around 40% of them appearing once. Roughly 9.2 milliliters of peripheral blood were drawn from each donor into EDTA-treated tubes. These data are taken from a study of blood T cells in healthy people across ages. Study-wide points: It was not known whether donors were CMV positive (a possible confounder of expanded clonotype changes).

Sample: blood. V is TRBV20-1 and J is TRBJ1-2, with D perhaps TRBD1 (6 bases). The sequence was obtained from a woman under 30 in good health. The CDR3 coding sequence is TGCAGTGACAACTTACAGGGCCCCTATGGCTACACCTTC. Its translation is CSDNLQGPYGYTF.